A single sample is the source of the 5 T cell receptor beta chains below, sequenced in a study of cytomegalovirus exposure and HLA in healthy donors. Assay: immunoSEQ multiplex PCR; the TCRdb copy retains only in-frame clones and omits some. The sample comprises more than 95,000 clones, roughly nine tenths of which are singletons, and around 1.2% rests with the top ten. The sample comprised PBMCs. The receptor source for this set is a woman in her late teens or twenties in good health and CMV-seronegative.

The chain links TRBV18 to TRBJ1-5; D remains unclear. CDR3 length: 14 residues. Trimming cost V 2 bases and J 3 bases, with 8 bases left between them. Germline V CDR1 and CDR2: KGHSH, LQKENI. The CDR3 DNA sequence: TGTGCCAGCTCACCATATCGGGACAATCAGCCCCAGCATTTT. This encodes CASSPYRDNQPQHF.

The chain is built from TRBV15 and TRBJ1-5; 10 positions match TRBD1. The CDR3 covers 15 residues. In germline, CDR1 is LNHNV, CDR2 YYDKDF (reference sequence). Trimming cost V 4 bases and J 7 bases; bases outside gene matches: 7. This CDR3 reads CATSKDRGVGQPQHF. The CDR3, as DNA: TGTGCCACCAGCAAGGACAGGGGGGTAGGGCAGCCCCAGCATTTT.

The chain employs TRBV6-1 and TRBJ2-7; D is possibly TRBD1 (5 bases). Trimming removed 4 bases at V and 0 bases at J, with 10 bases between. The CDR3 runs to 14 residues. Per germline, CDR1 MNHNS and CDR2 SASEGT. The CDR3 DNA reads as TGTGCCAGCAGTGGCAGCACAGGCTCCTACGAGCAGTACTTC. The encoded protein is CASSGSTGSYEQYF.

The J gene is TRBJ2-1, the V gene TRBV19; TRBD1 is a possible D gene (5 bases). V was shortened by 4 bases and J by 10 bases, with 20 bases between the two germline ends. CDR3 length: 15 residues. Germline CDR1 and CDR2: LNHDA and SQIVND (reference sequence). The CDR3 loop is CASSRKGPPYYEQFF. As DNA, the CDR3 is TGTGCCAGTAGTAGGAAGGGGCCCCCGTATTACGAGCAGTTCTTC.

The chain recombines TRBV11-3 with TRBJ2-1; maybe TRBD2 (5 bases). The V and J ends lost 5 bases and 3 bases respectively, with 8 bases between them. This CDR3 is 13 amino acids long. From germline, CDR1 is SGHNT and CDR2 YENEEA. The CDR3 loop is CASSGRDYNEQFF. The CDR3 nucleotides are TGTGCCAGCAGCGGACGGGACTACAATGAGCAGTTCTTC. The whole variable domain, remainder taken from reference TRBV11-3 and TRBJ2-1, is EAGVVQSPRYKIIEKKQPVAFWCNPISGHNTLYWYLQNLGQGPELLIRYENEEAVDDSQLPKDRFSAERLKGVDSTLKIQPAELGDSAVYLCASSGRDYNEQFFGPGTRLTVL.